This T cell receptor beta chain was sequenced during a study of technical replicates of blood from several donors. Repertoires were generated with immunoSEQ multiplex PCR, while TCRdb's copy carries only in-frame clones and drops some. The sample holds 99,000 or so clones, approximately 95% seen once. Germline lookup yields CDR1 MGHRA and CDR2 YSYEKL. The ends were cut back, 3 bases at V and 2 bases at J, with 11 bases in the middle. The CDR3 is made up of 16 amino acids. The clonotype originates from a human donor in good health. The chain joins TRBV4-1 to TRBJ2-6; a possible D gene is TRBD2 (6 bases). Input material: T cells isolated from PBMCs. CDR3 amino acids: CASSHPGEPGANVLTF. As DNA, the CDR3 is TGCGCCAGCAGCCACCCGGGAGAACCTGGGGCCAACGTCCTGACTTTC.